This TCR beta chain is from a study of T-cell memory formation after mild COVID-19. Study outcomes and limitations: Pre-infection memory carried some responding clones, suggesting that cross-reactive memory joined. CD4+ contracting clones were found mainly in CM and EM, and CD8+ ones in EMRA.

This clonotype was counted only a few times. Its antigen is still unknown. TCR alpha and TCR beta cDNA libraries with sample barcodes and UMIs came from 5'RACE using constant-segment primers. TCRdb analysed the 5' RACE reads with MiXCR anew, one entry per CDR3 protein. The table has 250,000 to 300,000 distinct CDR3 sequences, approximately 8.4% seen once. Trimming took 4 bases from V and 0 from J, leaving 16 bases between them. The CDR3 extends over 17 amino acids. In germline, CDR1 is MNHEY, CDR2 SVGEGT. This clonotype was obtained from a man younger than 35 who had mild COVID-19 (a few samples of this study predate the infection). Cell type and time point are not known. The sequenced sample consisted of PBMCs or a T cell subset sorted from them (not recorded which). The rearrangement uses TRBV6-2 or TRBV6-3 and TRBJ2-1; D is perhaps TRBD2 (5 bases). Here the CDR3 DNA reads TGTGCCAGCAGTTTATTGCGAGCGGTAAGCTCCTACAATGAGCAGTTCTTC. Amino acids: CASSLLRAVSSYNEQFF.